Shown below are 5 T cell receptor beta chains from a single sample sequenced in a study of beta chain features in type 1 diabetes. Findings and caveats of the study: When Type 1 diabetes patients were examined, their TCRB CDR3s proved moderately but significantly shorter in all four CD4+ subsets.

These receptors have no known antigen. Expressed TCRB transcripts were sequenced because the entire RNA isolate underwent reverse transcription. Some clones are missing from TCRdb's copy, which holds only in-frame ones; the method was immunoSEQ multiplex PCR. The data hold tens of thousands of clones, with around 69% observed a single time. The sequenced sample was Tregs from blood. These receptors all come from a man aged 18 to 30 with type 1 diabetes.

V usage is TRBV4-3 and J usage is TRBJ1-4; D gene unclear. The CDR3 spans 16 residues. V dropped 0 bases and J dropped 4 bases, with 12 bases sitting between them. CDR1 and CDR2 (germline): LGHNA, YSLEER. The CDR3 protein is CASSQELWQNNEKLFF. The DNA of the CDR3 is TGCGCCAGCAGCCAAGAATTATGGCAGAATAATGAAAAACTGTTTTTT.

Turning to this clone: Germline is not matched at one junction end, which may reflect a read error. The same CDR3 also results from other DNA sequences found in this sample. This sequence joins TRBV7-2 and TRBJ2-3; D possibly corresponds to TRBD1 (5 bases). Germline CDR1 SGHTA, CDR2 FQGNSA. The CDR3 length is 14 residues. The CDR3 protein is CASSAGFSTDTQYF. The CDR3 DNA sequence: TGCGCCAGCAGCGCAGGGTTTAGCACAGATACGCAGTATTTT.

J is TRBJ2-5 and V is TRBV5-1, with 8 bases aligning to TRBD2. J lost 0 bases, V lost 4 bases, and 14 bases had no gene match. The CDR3 contains 18 residues. The germline gives CDR1 SGHRS, CDR2 YFSETQ. CDR3 protein: CASSPGASGLMYQETQYF. The CDR3 nucleotides are TGCGCCAGCAGCCCGGGGGCTAGCGGGCTCATGTACCAAGAGACCCAGTACTTC.

This clone was seen a handful of times. This chain links TRBV7-2 with TRBJ2-1; the D is unclear. This CDR3 has 14 residues. Deletions cut 5 bases from V and 8 bases from J, with 16 bases between. Germline V gene data show CDR1 as SGHTA and CDR2 as FQGNSA. The CDR3: CASSPAVLSYEQFF. As DNA, the CDR3 is TGTGCCAGCAGCCCAGCCGTCCTTAGCTATGAGCAGTTCTTC.

This chain joins TRBV5-1 and TRBJ2-5, with 7 positions matching TRBD1. CDR3 length: 15 amino acids. Germline V gene sequence: CDR1 SGHRS, CDR2 YFSETQ. The V segment lost 4 bases and the J segment 1 base; nucleotides outside the gene matches: 7. The CDR3 sequence is CASSPRGQVQETQYF. DNA of the CDR3: TGCGCCAGCAGCCCGAGAGGACAGGTCCAAGAGACCCAGTACTTC.